Listed below are T cell receptor beta chains from one sample, sequenced in a study of blood T cell repertoires in COVID-19. Clones were read by immunoSEQ multiplex PCR, and TCRdb kept only the in-frame ones, dropping some. The table shows a few hundred thousand clones, with 70% to 85% occurring only once. Material: peripheral blood. These receptor sequences come from a woman of 80 years or more with acute or convalescent COVID-19. Each CDR3 is given with its conserved first and last residue. The D gene is left open where the match is weak. Some rows mark clone size as missing; the rest say once, few, many or name a class of expanded clone.

>13|TRBJ1-2|.|TRBV2|TRBD1
CASSATGDYGYTF
TGTGCCAGCAGTGCTACAGGGGACTATGGCTACACCTTC
>14|TRBJ2-4|.|TRBV3-1/TRBV3-2|.
CASSQEGGAGIQYF
TGTGCCAGCAGCCAAGAAGGGGGGGCTGGGATTCAGTACTTC
>15|TRBJ1-2|.|TRBV4-3|TRBD1
CASSQDGRGQSGYTF
TGCGCCAGCAGCCAAGACGGCAGGGGGCAAAGTGGCTACACCTTC
>16|TRBJ2-7|.|TRBV10-3|TRBD2
CASAGTSGSLRWRGYF
TGTGCCAGCGCAGGGACTAGCGGGAGTTTAAGGTGGAGAGGGTACTTC
>13|TRBJ1-1|.|TRBV9|.
CASSIHTDTEAFF
TGTGCCAGCAGCATCCACACCGACACTGAAGCTTTCTTT
>13|TRBJ1-3|.|TRBV19|.
CASQGMSGNTIYF
TGTGCCAGTCAGGGGATGTCGGGAAACACCATATATTTT
>16|TRBJ2-7|.|TRBV19|TRBD2
CASSIAGLARTYEQYF
TGTGCCAGTAGTATAGCCGGACTAGCGCGAACCTACGAGCAGTACTTC
>15|TRBJ2-2|few|TRBV29-1|.
CSVEDGAVHTGELFF
TGCAGCGTTGAAGACGGAGCGGTCCACACCGGGGAGCTGTTTTTT
>14|TRBJ2-5|.|TRBV6-5|.
CASKTGPNQETQYF
TGTGCCAGCAAAACAGGCCCAAACCAAGAGACCCAGTACTTC
>14|TRBJ2-7|.|TRBV28|TRBD2
CASSPPGLAYEQYF
TGTGCCAGCAGTCCTCCGGGACTAGCTTACGAGCAGTACTTC
>14|TRBJ1-1|.|TRBV5-4|.
CASRTHNRNTEAFF
TGTGCCAGCAGGACCCATAACAGGAACACTGAAGCTTTCTTT
>16|TRBJ2-1|once|TRBV7-9|TRBD2
CASSKTSGRTYNEQFF
TGTGCCAGCAGCAAAACTAGCGGGAGGACTTACAATGAGCAGTTCTTC
>14|TRBJ2-2|few|TRBV6-5|.
CASRETVYTGELFF
TGTGCCAGCAGGGAGACAGTTTACACCGGGGAGCTGTTTTTT
>17|TRBJ2-1|.|TRBV19|TRBD1
CASSIARGATGWNEQFF
TGTGCCAGTAGTATAGCCAGAGGGGCGACAGGGTGGAATGAGCAGTTCTTC
>14|TRBJ1-1|.|TRBV27|TRBD1
CASRAGGLNTEAFF
TGTGCCAGCAGGGCAGGGGGCTTAAACACTGAAGCTTTCTTT
>16|TRBJ2-1|.|TRBV7-2|TRBD2
CASSRTSGGRRNEQFF
TGTGCCAGCAGCCGGACTAGCGGGGGACGCCGGAATGAGCAGTTCTTC
>15|TRBJ2-1|.|TRBV11-2|TRBD1
CASSPSSGQYNEQFF
TGTGCCAGCAGCCCCAGCTCGGGACAGTACAATGAGCAGTTCTTC
>14|TRBJ1-1|.|TRBV19|TRBD1
CASSRQGRNTEAFF
TGTGCCAGTAGTCGACAGGGGCGGAACACTGAAGCTTTCTTT
>13|TRBJ1-3|.|TRBV7-2|.
CASASRRGNTIYF
TGTGCCAGCGCCTCTAGGAGGGGAAACACCATATATTTT
>15|TRBJ1-2|.|TRBV18|.
CASSPGREANYGYTF
TGTGCCAGCTCACCAGGCCGGGAAGCTAACTATGGCTACACCTTC
>15|TRBJ2-3|once|TRBV9|TRBD2
CASSAGTSGTDTQYF
TGTGCCAGCAGCGCCGGGACTAGCGGTACAGATACGCAGTATTTT
>16|TRBJ1-5|.|TRBV4-1|TRBD1
CASSQWGQEGNQPQHF
TGCGCCAGCAGCCAATGGGGACAGGAGGGAAATCAGCCCCAGCATTTT
>14|TRBJ1-6|few|TRBV27|.
CASSLSLGRAPLHF
TGTGCCAGCAGTTTAAGTCTGGGTCGGGCACCCCTCCACTTT
>15|TRBJ1-1|.|TRBV5-1|TRBD1
CASSPRTGMNTEAFF
TGCGCCAGCAGCCCACGGACAGGGATGAACACTGAAGCTTTCTTT
>14|TRBJ2-7|.|TRBV5-4|TRBD2
CASSPTGTSYEQYF
TGTGCCAGCAGCCCTACCGGGACTAGCTACGAGCAGTACTTC
>14|TRBJ1-2|few|TRBV19|TRBD1
CASSLGQGNYGYTF
TGTGCCAGTAGTTTGGGACAGGGTAACTATGGCTACACCTTC
>17|TRBJ2-3|.|TRBV4-1|TRBD2
CASSQGTSGGPTDTQYF
TGCGCCAGCAGCCAAGGCACTAGCGGGGGGCCCACAGATACGCAGTATTTT
>15|TRBJ2-1|.|TRBV6-6|TRBD1
CASSPQGAAYNEQFF
TGTGCCAGCAGTCCACAGGGGGCAGCCTACAATGAGCAGTTCTTC
>13|TRBJ2-7|.|TRBV6-5|TRBD2
CASRLAGAYEQYF
TGTGCCAGCAGGCTAGCGGGGGCCTACGAGCAGTACTTC
>15|TRBJ1-3|.|TRBV2|TRBD1
CARFRDRGFGNTIYF
TGTGCCAGGTTCCGGGACAGGGGGTTTGGAAACACCATATATTTT
>13|TRBJ1-1|few|TRBV2|.
CASSAQPNTEAFF
TGTGCCAGCAGTGCACAGCCAAACACTGAAGCTTTCTTT
>15|TRBJ1-5|.|TRBV3-1/TRBV3-2|.
CASSQDMRQNQPQHF
TGTGCCAGCAGCCAAGATATGCGCCAAAATCAGCCCCAGCATTTT
>13|TRBJ2-2|.|TRBV2|.
CASSGSYTGELFF
TGTGCCAGCTCAGGATCCTACACCGGGGAGCTGTTTTTT
>13|TRBJ1-2|.|TRBV5-1|.
CASSSQKNYGYTF
TGCGCCAGCAGCTCACAGAAGAACTATGGCTACACCTTC
>15|TRBJ2-1|.|TRBV11-2|TRBD2
CASSSGGSSYNEQFF
TGTGCCAGCAGCTCCGGGGGGAGCTCCTACAATGAGCAGTTCTTC
>13|TRBJ2-7|medium-sized|TRBV5-4|TRBD1
CASRGDRAYEQYF
TGTGCCAGCAGGGGGGACAGGGCCTACGAGCAGTACTTC
>14|TRBJ2-1|.|TRBV30|.
CAWSAQLGSNEQFF
TGTGCCTGGAGTGCCCAACTAGGAAGTAATGAGCAGTTCTTC
>14|TRBJ2-5|.|TRBV5-6|TRBD1
CASSPGQGQETQYF
TGTGCCAGCAGCCCCGGACAGGGCCAAGAGACCCAGTACTTC
>15|TRBJ1-5|few|TRBV2|.
CASTSDSPYNQPQHF
TGTGCCAGCACCTCGGACAGTCCTTACAATCAGCCCCAGCATTTT
>11|TRBJ2-7|.|TRBV20-1|TRBD2
CSAAGGSEQYF
TGCAGTGCGGCGGGGGGCTCCGAGCAGTACTTC
>13|TRBJ1-2|.|TRBV7-9|.
CASSLDSLYGYTF
TGTGCCAGCAGCCTAGACAGTCTTTATGGCTACACCTTC